This T cell receptor beta chain was sequenced in a study of T-cell reconstitution after alpha-beta-depleted transplantation in children. This clonotype was seen more than once but under ten times. Its target is unknown. The study's findings and limits: The study reportedly traced alpha-beta T cells about two months after transplant to several hundred expanded graft clones.

TCRbeta library construction was performed incorporating unique molecular identifiers. Via MiXCR, TCRdb re-called the PCR reads, giving one row per CDR3 protein. The repertoire includes just under 350,000 distinct CDR3 sequences, about 16% of them detected once, and about 41% sits in the top ten. The CDR3 runs 20 residues. V lost 4 bases to trimming and J lost 7 bases; unmatched junction nucleotides: 25. The rearrangement joins TRBV12-3 or TRBV12-4 to TRBJ1-1, with 9 bases fitting TRBD1. The clonotype was recovered from a male patient aged 2-15 years who had a stem cell transplant for acute lymphoblastic leukemia, so the T cells may come from the graft donor. The sample was PBMCs, mostly from graft donor cells, taken 360 days after TCRalphabeta/CD19-depleted stem cell transplant. The CDR3 here is CASSSPMDRGFLQNFYEAFF. The CDR3 nucleotides read TGTGCCAGCAGTTCCCCCATGGACAGGGGATTTCTCCAAAACTTCTATGAAGCTTTCTTT.